The 23 T cell receptor beta chains presented below share a single source sample, sequenced in a study of T cells in Graves' hyperthyroidism and ophthalmopathy. Amplified regions were TCR beta CDR3 sequences from RNA transcripts. TCR CDR3 underwent first-round RT-PCR with the HTBI primer set. TCRdb re-derived calls from the multiplex PCR reads in MiXCR, one entry per CDR3 protein. The table includes about 340,000 distinct CDR3 sequences, around 20% detected once. The sample was blood. The receptors originated from a woman aged 45 to 65 with Graves' hyperthyroidism.

There are many counts of this clonotype. The genes are TRBV27 and TRBJ1-5, with 10 bases fitting TRBD1. Germline V gene data show CDR1 as MNHEY and CDR2 as SMNVEV (reference sequence). The J segment lost 2 bases and the V segment lost 6 bases, leaving 4 bases of the junction unmatched. The CDR3 spans 15 residues. The CDR3 loop reads CASRPGTGGNQPQHF. CDR3 DNA: TGTGCCAGCAGACCCGGGACAGGGGGCAATCAGCCCCAGCATTTT.

This clonotype was picked up a small number of times. The chain has TRBV12-3 or TRBV12-4 and TRBJ2-2; 7 positions match TRBD1. CDR3 size: 15 residues. J lost 2 bases, V lost 4 bases, and 4 bases had no gene match. The CDR3 DNA is TGTGCCAGCAGTTACCGGGACAGTAACACCGGGGAGCTGTTTTTT. This sequence encodes CASSYRDSNTGELFF.

This clonotype was detected ten times or more. V usage is TRBV28 and J usage is TRBJ1-5, with D unresolved. Trimming removed 5 bases from V and 0 bases from J, with 8 bases in between. Germline loops: CDR1 MDHEN, CDR2 SYDVKM. The CDR3 has 14 amino acids. Here the CDR3 reads CASSRTNSNQPQHF. In nucleotides, the CDR3 is TGTGCCAGCAGTCGGACCAATAGCAATCAGCCCCAGCATTTT. The whole variable domain, filled in from reference TRBV28 and TRBJ1-5, reads DVKVTQSSRYLVKRTGEKVFLECVQDMDHENMFWYRQDPGLGLRLIYFSYDVKMKEKGDIPEGYSVSREKKERFSLILESASTNQTSMYLCASSRTNSNQPQHFGDGTRLSIL.

V usage is TRBV5-1 and J usage is TRBJ2-5; 9 positions match TRBD1. The germline gives CDR1 SGHRS, CDR2 YFSETQ. This CDR3 contains 15 residues. J was trimmed by 4 bases and V by 4 bases; bases with no gene match: 8. The CDR3 sequence: CASSKSGTGRETQYF. The CDR3 DNA reads as TGCGCCAGCAGCAAATCCGGGACAGGGAGAGAGACCCAGTACTTC.

This clonotype was counted many times. The chain uses TRBV7-3 and TRBJ2-1, with 8 bases that match TRBD2. The CDR3 spans 14 residues. CDR1 and CDR2 from the germline V gene are SGHTA and FQGTGA. J lost 15 bases, V lost 1 base, and 11 bases had no gene match. CDR3 sequence reads: CASSLSPSGSPWFF. In nucleotides, the CDR3 is TGTGCCAGCAGCTTAAGCCCTAGCGGGTCCCCATGGTTCTTC.

This clonotype was found many times. The chain uses TRBV12-3 or TRBV12-4 and TRBJ2-7; 9 bases match TRBD2. V dropped 6 bases and J dropped 7; count of bases not matched to a gene: 10. This CDR3 has 14 amino acids. CDR3 sequence: CASSPGLATREQYF. The CDR3 DNA is TGTGCCAGCAGCCCGGGACTAGCTACCCGGGAGCAGTACTTC.

The table lists this clonotype with many counts. The genes are TRBV5-1 and TRBJ1-5; TRBD1 matches at 9 bases. Trimming at V came to 1 base and at J to 4 bases, leaving 6 bases not matched to a gene. Looked up from germline, CDR1 is SGHRS and CDR2 is YFSETQ. CDR3 length: 16 residues. The CDR3 region has the DNA TGCGCCAGCAGCTTGCGACCGGGACAGGGTAATCAGCCCCAGCATTTT. Translation gives CASSLRPGQGNQPQHF.

This clonotype was counted once. V gene TRBV10-3 combines with J gene TRBJ2-7; 7 nucleotides line up with TRBD1. CDR1 is ENHRY and CDR2 is SYGVKD in the germline V gene. The CDR3 contains 15 residues. With 6 bases clipped from V and 5 bases from J, the junction kept 13 bases outside the gene matches. The chain's CDR3 is CAISAKQGKKDEQYF. The CDR3 region has the DNA TGTGCCATCAGCGCGAAACAGGGGAAGAAGGACGAGCAGTACTTC.

Ten or more counts support this clonotype. The chain couples TRBV7-9 to TRBJ1-3; no clear D gene. The CDR3 has 15 amino acids. The germline CDR1 and CDR2 sequences are SEHNR and FQNEAQ (reference sequence). V was cut by 8 bases and J by 0 bases, with 14 bases left in between. The CDR3 sequence is CASRRLPSSGNTIYF. CDR3 in DNA: TGTGCCAGCCGCCGGCTCCCGTCCTCTGGAAACACCATATATTTT. The variable domain in full, completed from reference TRBV7-9 and TRBJ1-3, reads DTGVSQNPRHKITKRGQNVTFRCDPISEHNRLYWYRQTLGQGPEFLTYFQNEAQLEKSRLLSDRFSAERPKGSFSTLEIQRTEQGDSAMYLCASRRLPSSGNTIYFGEGSWLTVV.

This clonotype was detected many times. The chain joins TRBV5-1 to TRBJ1-1; 7 positions match TRBD1. Germline CDR1 reads SGHRS; CDR2 reads YFSETQ. The CDR3 sequence is 13 residues long. The ends lost 4 bases at V and 7 bases at J; junction bases unmatched: 7. CDR3 in DNA: TGCGCCAGCAGCGGTAGCCGGGACAGTGAAGCTTTCTTT. Its protein product is CASSGSRDSEAFF.

In the case of this clonotype: One end of the junction does not line up with germline, which may come from a read error. The chain couples TRBV5-1 to TRBJ2-5, with 8 bases aligning to TRBD1. CDR1 is SGHRS and CDR2 is YFSETQ in the germline V gene. This CDR3 region has 15 residues. CDR3 DNA sequence: TGCGCCAGCAGCTTAGGACAGGGAAGGGCAGAGACCCGGTACTTC. Protein product: CASSLGQGRAETRYF.

This clonotype was seen a few times. The chain links TRBV5-1 to TRBJ2-1; 11 bases are a match to TRBD2. J lost 7 bases, V lost 4 bases, and 4 bases had no gene match. Germline loops: CDR1 SGHRS, CDR2 YFSETQ. The CDR3 contains 14 residues. Here the CDR3 DNA reads TGCGCCAGCAGCGGGACTAGCGGTGGGAATGAGCAGTTCTTC. Its translation is CASSGTSGGNEQFF.

A remark on this clonotype: One junction end does not reproduce the germline sequence, and a read error may be involved. The V call is TRBV5-6, the J call TRBJ1-1; possibly TRBD1 for D (5 bases). The CDR3 is made up of 12 amino acids. CDR1 is SGHDT, CDR2 YYEEEE, per germline. CDR3 sequence (DNA): TGTGCCAGCGGCTTGAAGCAGGGTGGAGCTTTCTTT. Its protein product is CASGLKQGGAFF.

This clonotype was seen at least ten times. The chain couples TRBV3-1 to TRBJ2-2, with a tentative D call TRBD2 (6 bases). The CDR3 spans 15 residues. The germline gives CDR1 LGHDT, CDR2 YNNKEL (reference sequence). Trimming shortened V by 1 base and J by 4 bases, and 10 bases separated the two germline ends. The CDR3 DNA reads TGTGCCAGCAGCCAAGCACCGGGAGTCACCGGGGAGCTGTTTTTT. Protein product: CASSQAPGVTGELFF. The variable domain in full, completed from reference TRBV3-1 and TRBJ2-2, reads DTAVSQTPKYLVTQMGNDKSIKCEQNLGHDTMYWYKQDSKKFLKIMFSYNNKELIINETVPNRFSPKSPDKAHLNLHINSLELGDSAVYFCASSQAPGVTGELFFGEGSRLTVL.

The chain recombines TRBV20-1 with TRBJ1-6; D gene unclear. The CDR3 is 12 amino acids. Germline V gene sequence: CDR1 DFQATT, CDR2 SNEGSKA (reference sequence). Trimming removed 7 bases from V and 13 bases from J, with 17 bases in between. The chain's CDR3 is CSVRRRVGPLHF. The CDR3 bases are TGCAGTGTAAGAAGACGAGTGGGCCCCCTCCACTTT.

The CDR3 loop reads CASSLDTKSRPPQAFF. Here the CDR3 DNA reads TGCGCCAGCAGCTTGGACACGAAAAGTCGGCCACCTCAAGCTTTCTTT. The chain uses TRBV5-1 and TRBJ1-1; no reliable D call. In germline, CDR1 is SGHRS, CDR2 YFSETQ. There are 16 residues in the CDR3. With 0 bases removed from V and 9 bases from J, the gap between germline ends came to 21 bases.

This clonotype was seen a few times. This chain joins TRBV10-2 and TRBJ2-3, with 14 bases fitting TRBD2. The V gene end was trimmed by 6 bases and the J gene end by 4 bases; junction bases not matched to a gene: 12. This CDR3 has 18 residues. The germline V gene has CDR1 WSHSY and CDR2 SAAADI. CDR3 loop: CASRSTRLAGGWADTQYF. DNA of the CDR3: TGCGCCAGCAGAAGCACACGACTAGCGGGGGGGTGGGCAGATACGCAGTATTTT.

This clonotype was recorded a few times. The rearrangement joins TRBV6-2 or TRBV6-3 to TRBJ2-6, with 8 bases identical to TRBD1. The V and J ends lost 6 bases and 2 bases, in that order; junction bases with no gene match: 6. This CDR3 has 16 amino acids. Germline CDR1 MNHEY, CDR2 SVGEGT. CDR3 DNA: TGTGCCAGCAGGGCAGGGGGCAGCCCTGGGGCCAACGTCCTGACTTTC. This translates into CASRAGGSPGANVLTF.

The chain joins TRBV6-1 to TRBJ1-5; 7 bases agree with TRBD1. The germline V gene has CDR1 MNHNS and CDR2 SASEGT. The J segment lost 10 bases and the V segment lost 3 bases, leaving 9 bases of the junction unmatched. The CDR3 has 14 amino acids. CDR3 nucleotide sequence: TGTGCCAGCAGTGAGGGAGACAGGGAAGGACCCCAGCATTTT. Its translation: CASSEGDREGPQHF.

V is TRBV5-1 and J is TRBJ2-7; no clear D gene. The CDR3 covers 15 residues. V was clipped by 1 base and J by 0 bases, with 11 bases between them. CDR1 and CDR2 from the germline V gene are SGHRS and YFSETQ. The CDR3 DNA sequence: TGCGCCAGCAGCTTGCGTTCCGAGTTCTCCTACGAGCAGTACTTC. The encoded protein is CASSLRSEFSYEQYF.

The chain uses TRBV20-1 and TRBJ2-5, with 14 bases aligning to TRBD2. CDR3 size: 15 residues. V was pared by 3 bases and J by 5 bases, with 5 bases of the junction left unmatched. CDR1 and CDR2 (germline): DFQATT, SNEGSKA (reference sequence). CDR3 loop: CSARTSGGALETQYF. The CDR3 DNA is TGCAGTGCTAGGACTAGCGGGGGGGCCTTGGAGACCCAGTACTTC.

The genes are TRBV12-3 or TRBV12-4 and TRBJ1-5, with D possibly being TRBD1 (5 bases). This CDR3 has 13 amino acids. The V end lost 6 bases, the J end lost 3 bases, and 9 bases lay between the germline ends. CDR3: CASRGTDNQPQHF. DNA of the CDR3: TGTGCCAGCAGGGGGACGGACAATCAGCCCCAGCATTTT.

This clonotype was detected ten times or more. The chain employs TRBV6-1 and TRBJ1-2; possibly TRBD1 for D (6 bases). The CDR3 extends over 14 amino acids. The V end was cut by 8 bases, the J end by 0 bases, with 13 bases between. The germline V gene encodes CDR1 MNHNS and CDR2 SASEGT. The CDR3 here is CASGGRDPNYGYTF. In nucleotides, the CDR3 is TGTGCCAGCGGGGGCAGGGACCCTAACTATGGCTACACCTTC.